The next 27 T cell receptor beta chains were all read from a single sample in a study of Graves' ophthalmopathy and Graves' hyperthyroidism. TCR beta CDR3 amplification used RNA transcripts. HTBI primers were used in a first-round RT-PCR, which preceded a second-round multiplex PCR. In TCRdb, the multiplex PCR reads were re-called with MiXCR into one record per CDR3 protein. The sample includes some 160,000 distinct CDR3 sequences, 35% to 45% of them seen just once. The source material was peripheral blood. Receptors were obtained from a man under 40 with Graves' ophthalmopathy.

The chain has TRBV19 and TRBJ2-5, with 12 bases aligning to TRBD2. This CDR3 has 15 amino acids. Germline V gives CDR1 LNHDA, CDR2 SQIVND (reference sequence). Losses at the gene ends were 2 bases for V and 7 bases for J; bases not matched to a gene: 5. For the CDR3, the DNA is TGTGCCAGTAGTATAAGACTAGCGGGAGCCGGGACCCAGTACTTC. Amino acids: CASSIRLAGAGTQYF.

This clonotype was seen repeatedly, ten times or more. The V gene is TRBV20-1, the J gene TRBJ1-5; 12 bases match TRBD1. The CDR3 contains 18 residues. Trimming took 0 bases from V and 2 from J; bases not matched to a gene: 8. The V gene's germline CDR1 is DFQATT and CDR2 SNEGSKA (reference sequence). The CDR3 bases are TGCAGTGCTAGAGATTTCTTGGGACAGGGGGCGTGCAATCAGCCCCAGCATTTT. It translates to CSARDFLGQGACNQPQHF.

This clonotype was picked up many times. The gene calls are TRBV7-8 and TRBJ1-1; D unresolved. Germline V lookup: CDR1 SGHVS, CDR2 FQNEAQ. V shed 2 bases and J shed 3 bases, with 13 bases lying between them. This CDR3 region has 15 residues. CDR3 coding DNA: TGTGCCAGCAGCTTAACTCAGTCATGGGACACTGAAGCTTTCTTT. It is translated as CASSLTQSWDTEAFF. Using reference TRBV7-8 and TRBJ1-1 for the parts outside the CDR3, the full variable domain is GAGVSQSPRYKVAKRGQDVALRCDPISGHVSLFWYQQALGQGPEFLTYFQNEAQLDKSGLPSDRFFAERPEGSVSTLKIQRTQQEDSAVYLCASSLTQSWDTEAFFGQGTRLTVV.

This clonotype was observed at least ten times. The chain recombines TRBV12-3 or TRBV12-4 with TRBJ2-5; 7 bases align to TRBD2. Trimming at V came to 7 bases and at J to 2 bases, leaving 7 bases not matched to a gene. The CDR3 has 14 amino acids. The CDR3 DNA follows: TGTGCCAGCAAGGGAGGGCAGACTCAAGAGACCCAGTACTTC. Translation gives CASKGGQTQETQYF.

This clonotype was observed many times. The CDR3 nucleotides are TGCAGCCTGAGGGGGCCCGGTGGGAATGAGCAGTTCTTC. As protein: CSLRGPGGNEQFF. The chain couples TRBV29-1 to TRBJ2-1; 7 bases line up with TRBD1. The CDR3 spans 13 residues. J was trimmed by 7 bases and V by 8 bases; bases with no gene match: 11. Germline CDR1 reads SQVTM; CDR2 reads ANQGSEA.

This clonotype was counted at least ten times. V gene TRBV19 combines with J gene TRBJ1-1; maybe TRBD1 (5 bases). V was clipped by 7 bases and J by 1 base, with 13 bases between them. The CDR3 runs to 14 residues. Germline V lookup: CDR1 LNHDA, CDR2 SQIVND (reference sequence). In DNA, the CDR3 is TGTGCCAGTACCCCAGGGTTGGAGAACACTGAAGCTTTCTTT. Amino acids: CASTPGLENTEAFF. Using reference TRBV19 and TRBJ1-1 for the parts outside the CDR3, the full variable domain is DGGITQSPKYLFRKEGQNVTLSCEQNLNHDAMYWYRQDPGQGLRLIYYSQIVNDFQKGDIAEGYSVSREKKESFPLTVTSAQKNPTAFYLCASTPGLENTEAFFGQGTRLTVV.

This clonotype was counted at least ten times. The J gene is TRBJ1-1, the V gene TRBV12-3 or TRBV12-4; 7 bases agree with TRBD1. This CDR3 has 13 amino acids. Trimming cost V 6 bases and J 4 bases; bases outside gene matches: 5. The CDR3 sequence is CASRTPGGTEAFF. CDR3 nucleotides: TGTGCCAGCAGGACTCCAGGGGGCACTGAAGCTTTCTTT.

The chain links TRBV11-2 to TRBJ2-7, with TRBD1 as a possible D gene (6 bases). CDR1 is SGHAT, CDR2 FQNNGV, per germline. The V end lost 5 bases, the J end lost 3 bases, and 20 bases lay between the germline ends. The CDR3 spans 16 residues. CDR3 coding DNA: TGTGCCAGCAGCCCTGGACAGCCCTCCCTCTACTACGAGCAGTACTTC. It yields the protein CASSPGQPSLYYEQYF. Looking up the rest from reference TRBV11-2 and TRBJ2-7 gives the full variable domain: EAGVAQSPRYKIIEKRQSVAFWCNPISGHATLYWYQQILGQGPKLLIQFQNNGVVDDSQLPKDRFSAERLKGVDSTLKIQPAKLEDSAVYLCASSPGQPSLYYEQYFGPGTRLTVT.

The chain uses TRBV11-3 and TRBJ1-6; D ambiguous. The CDR3 is 14 residues long. Deletions cut 3 bases from V and 5 bases from J, with 8 bases between. Germline V gives CDR1 SGHNT, CDR2 YENEEA. The CDR3 loop reads CASSLGSDNSPLHF. For the CDR3, the DNA is TGTGCCAGCAGCTTGGGTTCCGATAATTCACCCCTCCACTTT.

This clonotype occurred many times. This chain links TRBV5-5 with TRBJ2-7; D not resolved. Germline V gene lookup returns CDR1 SGHKS and CDR2 YYEKEE (reference sequence). V gave up 0 bases and J gave up 7 bases, with 8 bases separating them. The CDR3 has 12 residues. Here the CDR3 reads CASSLAEAEQYF. The DNA of the CDR3 is TGTGCCAGCAGCTTGGCCGAGGCTGAGCAGTACTTC.

This clonotype has only one observation. The chain employs TRBV29-1 and TRBJ1-1; unclear D gene. Germline V gene sequence: CDR1 SQVTM, CDR2 ANQGSEA. This CDR3 has 12 amino acids. The V gene lost 1 base and the J gene lost 5 bases, with 8 bases spanning the gap. CDR3 DNA sequence: TGCAGCGTTGAAGCCGGAGGGACTGAAGCTTTCTTT. It codes for CSVEAGGTEAFF.

The rearrangement uses TRBV7-2 and TRBJ2-7; perhaps TRBD1 as D (6 bases). Trimming removed 4 bases from V and 6 bases from J, with 13 bases in between. The CDR3 is 13 residues long. CDR1 is SGHTA and CDR2 is FQGNSA in the germline V gene. The CDR3 reads CASSYGQSGEQYF. DNA of the CDR3: TGTGCCAGCAGCTACGGACAGAGCGGCGAGCAGTACTTC.

V gene TRBV14 combines with J gene TRBJ2-4; TRBD2 matches 14 bases. Trimming removed 4 bases from V and 8 bases from J; junction bases left unmatched: 4. The germline V gene encodes CDR1 SGHDN and CDR2 FVKESK. There are 15 residues in the CDR3. CDR3 amino acids: CASSPRLAGGHIQYF. CDR3 sequence (DNA): TGTGCCAGCAGCCCTCGACTAGCGGGAGGGCACATTCAGTACTTC.

This clonotype was detected many times. The chain carries TRBV6-1 and TRBJ1-5; unclear D gene. Germline values: CDR1 MNHNS, CDR2 SASEGT. The CDR3 is 13 amino acids. The V end was cut by 4 bases, the J end by 4 bases, with 8 bases between. The CDR3 region is CASSGQSNQPQHF. The CDR3 nucleotides are TGTGCCAGCAGTGGGCAGAGTAATCAGCCCCAGCATTTT.

J is TRBJ2-7 and V is TRBV24-1; TRBD1 aligns across 7 bases. Looked up from germline, CDR1 is KGHDR and CDR2 is SFDVKD. J gave up 2 bases and V 5 bases, and 5 bases lay outside the gene matches. The CDR3 is 14 residues long. The CDR3 loop is CATSAGDSTYEQYF. For the CDR3, the DNA is TGTGCCACCAGTGCTGGGGACAGCACCTACGAGCAGTACTTC.

The V and J genes are TRBV27 and TRBJ2-5; 8 positions match TRBD2. The CDR3 totals 14 residues. Unmatched junction bases numbered 6, after V lost 8 bases and J lost 1 base. Germline lookup yields CDR1 MNHEY and CDR2 SMNVEV (reference sequence). The CDR3 bases are TGTGCCAGCGGCTTAGCGGGAACCCAAGAGACCCAGTACTTC. Its translation is CASGLAGTQETQYF.

The chain couples TRBV6-5 to TRBJ2-7, with D perhaps given as TRBD1 or TRBD2 (6 bases each). The CDR3 contains 17 residues. Trimming pared 0 bases from V and 0 bases from J, leaving 15 bases between. Germline CDR1 and CDR2: MNHEY and SVGAGI. The CDR3 sequence is CASSYSVGGTVSYEQYF. CDR3 nucleotides: TGTGCCAGCAGTTACTCGGTAGGGGGGACGGTCTCCTACGAGCAGTACTTC.

Note on this clonotype: An end of the junction differs from the germline gene, which may be a read error. CDR3 in amino acids: CAISGDRGQTQYF. CDR3 coding DNA: TGTGCCATCAGTGGTGACAGGGGACAGACCCAGTACTTC. V and J are TRBV6-2 or TRBV6-3 and TRBJ2-5; TRBD1 matches at 8 bases. The CDR3 is 13 residues long. Germline CDR1 and CDR2: MNHEY and SVGEGT.

This clonotype was recorded at least ten times. This chain connects TRBV7-3 to TRBJ1-1, with TRBD1 matching over 7 bases. Germline trimming cut 5 bases from V and 3 bases from J; bases unmatched to any gene: 18. The CDR3 spans 18 residues. CDR1 is SGHTA and CDR2 is FQGTGA in the germline V gene. The CDR3 protein is CASSEKGTGAGLDTEAFF. DNA of the CDR3: TGTGCCAGCAGCGAAAAGGGCACAGGGGCGGGATTGGACACTGAAGCTTTCTTT.

At least ten counts were recorded for this clonotype. The chain couples TRBV3-1 to TRBJ1-6, with D unresolved. The V end lost 0 bases, the J end lost 15 bases, and 9 bases lay between the germline ends. The germline gives CDR1 LGHDT, CDR2 YNNKEL (reference sequence). CDR3 size: 12 residues. CDR3: CASSQESLRLHF. CDR3 DNA: TGTGCCAGCAGCCAAGAAAGCCTTCGCCTCCACTTT. The full variable domain, rest sourced from reference TRBV3-1 and TRBJ1-6, is DTAVSQTPKYLVTQMGNDKSIKCEQNLGHDTMYWYKQDSKKFLKIMFSYNNKELIINETVPNRFSPKSPDKAHLNLHINSLELGDSAVYFCASSQESLRLHFGNGTRLTVT.

This chain joins TRBV12-3 or TRBV12-4 and TRBJ2-2; 14 nucleotides match TRBD2. The CDR3 extends over 15 amino acids. After removal of 5 bases from V and 5 bases from J, the junction contained 1 base not matched to a gene. Here the CDR3 DNA reads TGTGCCAGCAGTCGGACTAGCGGGGGGACCGGGGAGCTGTTTTTT. Its translation is CASSRTSGGTGELFF.

This clonotype was counted at least ten times. The J gene is TRBJ2-2, the V gene TRBV18, with TRBD1 as a possible D gene (6 bases). CDR1 and CDR2 (germline): KGHSH, LQKENI. The CDR3 runs to 16 residues. With 3 bases removed from V and 1 base from J, the gap between germline ends came to 12 bases. CDR3 coding DNA: TGTGCCAGCTCACCCCTATTACAGGGGAACACCGGGGAGCTGTTTTTT. This translates into CASSPLLQGNTGELFF.

This clonotype has a count of ten or more. V and J are TRBV7-2 and TRBJ2-5; D gene unclear. CDR1 and CDR2 from the germline V gene are SGHTA and FQGNSA. The V gene lost 5 bases and the J gene lost 1 base, with 17 bases spanning the gap. The CDR3 runs to 16 residues. The CDR3 DNA reads as TGTGCCAGCAGCCCCTCCCTCTTGGCGGCCCAAGAGACCCAGTACTTC. This gives the protein CASSPSLLAAQETQYF.

This clonotype was picked up many times. The rearrangement uses TRBV28 and TRBJ2-7, with TRBD2 identical over 10 bases. The CDR3 totals 16 residues. Germline-derived CDR1 and CDR2 are MDHEN and SYDVKM. V lost 4 bases to trimming and J lost 5 bases; unmatched junction nucleotides: 11. CDR3 loop: CASSSPSAGGPNEQYF. As DNA, the CDR3 is TGTGCCAGCAGTTCCCCCTCAGCGGGAGGGCCCAACGAGCAGTACTTC.

This clonotype was recorded many times. The CDR3 DNA follows: TGTGCCAGCTCACCGCAGATACCCAGCGGGACCACAGATACGCAGTATTTT. Residues: CASSPQIPSGTTDTQYF. V and J are TRBV18 and TRBJ2-3, with 7 nucleotides matching TRBD2. V gave up 3 bases and J gave up 2 bases; unmatched junction bases: 11. Germline CDR1 KGHSH, CDR2 LQKENI. The CDR3 is 17 amino acids.

This clonotype has only one observation. CDR3: CASSETRLSNQPQHF. The CDR3 DNA reads TGTGCCAGCAGTGAAACCCGACTAAGCAATCAGCCCCAGCATTTT. The rearrangement links TRBV6-1 to TRBJ1-5, with D hard to call. The CDR3 contains 15 residues. Germline CDR1 is MNHNS and CDR2 is SASEGT. Trimming took 2 bases from V and 1 from J, leaving 9 bases between them.

This clonotype was detected many times. J is TRBJ2-7 and V is TRBV6-2 or TRBV6-3; the D is unclear. CDR3 length: 13 residues. Between the trimmed V and J ends, which lost 6 bases and 2 bases, there was a span of 11 bases. Looked up from germline, CDR1 is MNHEY and CDR2 is SVGEGT. CDR3 DNA sequence: TGTGCCAGCAGGCCCGGGTCGACCTACGAGCAGTACTTC. It encodes CASRPGSTYEQYF.